The clone carrying this T cell receptor beta chain appeared many times. These data belong to a study of T-cell reconstitution after alpha-beta-depleted transplantation in children. The CDR3 consists of 13 residues. Trimming removed 10 bases at V and 7 bases at J, with 14 bases between. Preparing the TCRbeta library involved the use of unique molecular identifiers. TCRdb re-derived calls from the PCR reads in MiXCR, one entry per CDR3 protein. The sample holds around 380,000 distinct CDR3 sequences, approximately 11% seen once. The genes are TRBV12-3 or TRBV12-4 and TRBJ1-6; no definite D call. This TCR came from a human donor who donated a stem cell graft to a child with acute myeloid leukemia. Sequenced here: PBMCs from the stem cell graft donor, sampled from the stem cell graft. DNA of the CDR3: TGTGCCACCCAGCCGGATGGGAATTCACCCCTCCACTTT. Its protein is CATQPDGNSPLHF.